This T cell receptor beta chain was identified in a study of blood T cell repertoires in COVID-19. Under the authors' procedure: Using reference gene primer amplification, nucleated cell counts were estimated. Sequenced by immunoSEQ multiplex PCR; TCRdb stores in-frame clones only, minus some. Clone size and V and J calls were adopted from that table, with D and trimming inferred from the DNA. The sample has 80,000 to 95,000 clones, 86% seen once; the top ten hold about a fifth. Sample: peripheral blood. This sequence originates from a woman older than 75 in a cohort sampled during active or convalescent COVID-19.

The CDR3 region is CASSTPGQQETQYF. The CDR3 DNA follows: TGCGCCAGCAGCACCCCGGGACAGCAAGAGACCCAGTACTTC. The rearrangement links TRBV5-1 to TRBJ2-5, with TRBD1 identical over 7 bases. The germline V gene has CDR1 SGHRS and CDR2 YFSETQ. The junction had 5 bases not matched to a gene; V was cut back by 4 bases and J by 2 bases. This CDR3 has 14 amino acids.